The rows below give T cell receptor beta chains drawn from one sample of a study of T cells in Graves' hyperthyroidism and ophthalmopathy. MiXCR, run by TCRdb on the multiplex PCR reads, gives a single entry per CDR3 protein. There are more than 300,000 distinct CDR3 sequences in the sample; roughly 18% occur only once, and 40% lies in the top ten. The sample taken for sequencing was blood. These receptors originate from a man between 18 and 29 years old with Graves' ophthalmopathy. The CDR3 runs from the conserved cysteine through the conserved F or W. Fields, in order: clone size, D gene, V gene, J gene, CDR3 protein, CDR3 DNA. D genes are given only for firm matches. Clone size is stated in some rows and not others, as once, few, many or a class when expanded.

abundance: few
d_gene: .
v_gene: TRBV19
j_gene: TRBJ1-1
CDR3aa: CASSMGTSNTEAFF
CDR3nt: TGTGCCAGTAGTATGGGGACAAGTAACACTGAAGCTTTCTTT

abundance: many
d_gene: TRBD1
v_gene: TRBV5-1
j_gene: TRBJ1-2
CDR3aa: CASSPSGQGVFSGYTF
CDR3nt: TGCGCCAGCAGCCCTTCCGGACAGGGGGTTTTCTCTGGCTACACCTTC

abundance: many
d_gene: .
v_gene: TRBV6-1
j_gene: TRBJ2-5
CDR3aa: CATKLRTEHLQETQYF
CDR3nt: TGTGCCACAAAGCTAAGGACAGAGCACCTTCAAGAGACCCAGTACTTC

abundance: many
d_gene: .
v_gene: TRBV7-9
j_gene: TRBJ1-2
CDR3aa: CASSSQLGAYGYTF
CDR3nt: TGTGCCAGCAGCTCTCAGCTGGGGGCGTATGGCTACACCTTC

abundance: many
d_gene: TRBD1
v_gene: TRBV2
j_gene: TRBJ2-1
CDR3aa: CASSARTGSSYNEQFF
CDR3nt: TGTGCCAGCAGTGCCCGGACAGGGAGCTCCTACAATGAGCAGTTCTTC

abundance: many
d_gene: .
v_gene: TRBV28
j_gene: TRBJ2-3
CDR3aa: CASRPTGGIADTQYF
CDR3nt: TGTGCCAGCAGGCCGACAGGCGGTATTGCAGATACGCAGTATTTT

abundance: .
d_gene: TRBD2
v_gene: TRBV10-1
j_gene: TRBJ2-7
CDR3aa: CASSEMATGGADEQYF
CDR3nt: TGCGCCAGCAGTGAGATGGCGACGGGAGGGGCTGACGAGCAGTACTTC

abundance: .
d_gene: TRBD1
v_gene: TRBV6-1
j_gene: TRBJ2-1
CDR3aa: CASSVTGTGLSYNEQFF
CDR3nt: TGTGCCAGCAGTGTTACCGGGACAGGGCTCTCCTACAATGAGCAGTTCTTC

abundance: .
d_gene: .
v_gene: TRBV2
j_gene: TRBJ2-7
CDR3aa: CASSPRSGVGEQYF
CDR3nt: TGTGCCAGCAGCCCCCGCTCGGGAGTGGGCGAGCAGTACTTC

abundance: many
d_gene: TRBD1
v_gene: TRBV3-1
j_gene: TRBJ1-2
CDR3aa: CASSQTGTGGGYTF
CDR3nt: TGTGCCAGCAGCCAGACCGGGACAGGGGGCGGCTACACCTTC

abundance: few
d_gene: .
v_gene: TRBV5-1
j_gene: TRBJ1-1
CDR3aa: CASSPIQGGMNTEAFF
CDR3nt: TGCGCCAGCAGCCCTATTCAGGGAGGGATGAACACTGAAGCTTTCTTT

abundance: few
d_gene: TRBD1
v_gene: TRBV15
j_gene: TRBJ2-1
CDR3aa: CATSRARDRTEDEQFF
CDR3nt: TGTGCCACCAGCAGAGCTAGGGACAGGACCGAGGATGAGCAGTTCTTC

abundance: .
d_gene: TRBD2
v_gene: TRBV2
j_gene: TRBJ2-2
CDR3aa: CASSEHGLAGGAGTGELFF
CDR3nt: TGTGCCAGCAGTGAACATGGACTAGCGGGGGGGGCGGGCACCGGGGAGCTGTTTTTT

abundance: many
d_gene: .
v_gene: TRBV28
j_gene: TRBJ2-5
CDR3aa: CASSSTRPGQETQYF
CDR3nt: TGTGCCAGCAGTTCAACCCGACCGGGACAAGAGACCCAGTACTTC

abundance: many
d_gene: .
v_gene: TRBV5-1
j_gene: TRBJ1-1
CDR3aa: CASATMMNTEAFF
CDR3nt: TGCGCCAGCGCAACGATGATGAACACTGAAGCTTTCTTT

abundance: .
d_gene: TRBD2
v_gene: TRBV2
j_gene: TRBJ2-3
CDR3aa: CASSAQTSIATDTQYF
CDR3nt: TGTGCCAGCAGTGCACAGACTAGCATAGCGACAGATACGCAGTATTTT

abundance: many
d_gene: .
v_gene: TRBV3-1
j_gene: TRBJ1-2
CDR3aa: CASSQDGHYGYTF
CDR3nt: TGTGCCAGCAGCCAGGACGGCCACTATGGCTACACCTTC

abundance: .
d_gene: .
v_gene: TRBV3-1
j_gene: TRBJ2-3
CDR3aa: CASSQDVPPLEVTDTQYF
CDR3nt: TGTGCCAGCAGCCAAGATGTCCCCCCTCTAGAGGTGACAGATACGCAGTATTTT

abundance: many
d_gene: TRBD1
v_gene: TRBV29-1
j_gene: TRBJ1-2
CDR3aa: CSALDRGRDGYTF
CDR3nt: TGCAGCGCACTCGACAGGGGGAGGGACGGCTACACCTTC

abundance: .
d_gene: .
v_gene: TRBV2
j_gene: TRBJ1-2
CDR3aa: CASSAKGGRGIYGYTF
CDR3nt: TGTGCCAGCAGCGCCAAAGGCGGCAGGGGAATCTATGGCTACACCTTC

abundance: .
d_gene: .
v_gene: TRBV11-1
j_gene: TRBJ2-1
CDR3aa: CASSIVARRSSYNEQFF
CDR3nt: TGTGCCAGCAGCATAGTAGCGAGGAGGAGCTCCTACAATGAGCAGTTCTTC

abundance: many
d_gene: .
v_gene: TRBV11-2
j_gene: TRBJ1-1
CDR3aa: CASSSLRGWTEAFF
CDR3nt: TGTGCCAGCAGCTCTCTCAGGGGTTGGACTGAAGCTTTCTTT

abundance: .
d_gene: .
v_gene: TRBV20-1
j_gene: TRBJ1-1
CDR3aa: CSASEAGRDTEAFF
CDR3nt: TGCAGTGCTAGCGAAGCGGGCCGGGACACTGAAGCTTTCTTT

abundance: many
d_gene: TRBD2
v_gene: TRBV12-3/TRBV12-4
j_gene: TRBJ2-3
CDR3aa: CASSRGTSDSDTQYF
CDR3nt: TGTGCCAGCAGTCGAGGGACTAGCGACTCAGATACGCAGTATTTT

abundance: many
d_gene: .
v_gene: TRBV2
j_gene: TRBJ1-5
CDR3aa: CASRGRNNQPQHF
CDR3nt: TGTGCCAGCAGGGGCAGGAACAATCAGCCCCAGCATTTT

abundance: many
d_gene: .
v_gene: TRBV3-1
j_gene: TRBJ1-1
CDR3aa: CASSQEWGPMNTEAFF
CDR3nt: TGTGCCAGCAGCCAAGAATGGGGCCCAATGAACACTGAAGCTTTCTTT

abundance: few
d_gene: .
v_gene: TRBV9
j_gene: TRBJ2-6
CDR3aa: CASSETGSGANVLTF
CDR3nt: TGTGCCAGCAGCGAAACGGGCTCCGGGGCCAACGTCCTGACTTTC

abundance: many
d_gene: .
v_gene: TRBV11-2
j_gene: TRBJ2-7
CDR3aa: CASSLEGLYEQYF
CDR3nt: TGTGCCAGCAGCTTAGAGGGGTTGTACGAGCAGTACTTC

abundance: .
d_gene: TRBD2
v_gene: TRBV20-1
j_gene: TRBJ2-1
CDR3aa: CSAIPGLNNEQFF
CDR3nt: TGCAGTGCTATTCCGGGACTAAACAATGAGCAGTTCTTC

abundance: .
d_gene: TRBD2
v_gene: TRBV20-1
j_gene: TRBJ2-3
CDR3aa: CSAPGGRDTQYF
CDR3nt: TGCAGTGCCCCCGGGGGGAGGGATACGCAGTATTTT

abundance: many
d_gene: TRBD1
v_gene: TRBV12-3/TRBV12-4
j_gene: TRBJ2-1
CDR3aa: CASSLNDRVSYNEQFF
CDR3nt: TGTGCCAGCAGCCTGAACGACAGGGTCTCCTACAATGAGCAGTTCTTC

abundance: many
d_gene: .
v_gene: TRBV12-3/TRBV12-4
j_gene: TRBJ1-1
CDR3aa: CASSRGWGAGETEAFF
CDR3nt: TGTGCCAGCAGTCGGGGTTGGGGGGCGGGTGAGACTGAAGCTTTCTTT

abundance: few
d_gene: .
v_gene: TRBV12-3/TRBV12-4
j_gene: TRBJ2-2
CDR3aa: CASINSYRLNTGELFF
CDR3nt: TGTGCCAGCATCAATTCTTACAGGCTTAACACCGGGGAGCTGTTTTTT

abundance: .
d_gene: TRBD1
v_gene: TRBV28
j_gene: TRBJ1-2
CDR3aa: CASTLGGVGGYTF
CDR3nt: TGTGCCAGCACCTTAGGGGGCGTCGGGGGCTACACCTTC

abundance: few
d_gene: .
v_gene: TRBV6-1
j_gene: TRBJ1-2
CDR3aa: CASSHAGETYGYTF
CDR3nt: TGTGCCAGCAGTCACGCAGGGGAAACATATGGCTACACCTTC

abundance: .
d_gene: .
v_gene: TRBV11-2
j_gene: TRBJ2-7
CDR3aa: CASSFPQGGAIYEQYF
CDR3nt: TGTGCCAGCAGCTTCCCTCAGGGGGGCGCAATATACGAGCAGTACTTC

abundance: many
d_gene: TRBD1
v_gene: TRBV12-3/TRBV12-4
j_gene: TRBJ2-7
CDR3aa: CASSTRPTGGRYF
CDR3nt: TGTGCCAGCAGCACACGCCCCACAGGGGGTAGGTACTTC

abundance: .
d_gene: TRBD1
v_gene: TRBV12-3/TRBV12-4
j_gene: TRBJ1-4
CDR3aa: CASSRRQGGFEKLFF
CDR3nt: TGTGCCAGCAGCAGAAGACAGGGAGGGTTTGAAAAACTGTTTTTT

abundance: many
d_gene: .
v_gene: TRBV28
j_gene: TRBJ1-5
CDR3aa: CASSSGGGNQPQHF
CDR3nt: TGTGCCAGCAGCTCAGGAGGGGGCAATCAGCCCCAGCATTTT

abundance: few
d_gene: .
v_gene: TRBV9
j_gene: TRBJ2-7
CDR3aa: CASSVAGTPPSSYEQYF
CDR3nt: TGTGCCAGCAGCGTAGCCGGGACTCCTCCGAGCTCCTACGAGCAGTACTTC

abundance: .
d_gene: .
v_gene: TRBV19
j_gene: TRBJ2-2
CDR3aa: CASSMVGQGRAGELFF
CDR3nt: TGTGCCAGTAGTATGGTGGGTCAGGGACGGGCCGGGGAGCTGTTTTTT

abundance: many
d_gene: .
v_gene: TRBV18
j_gene: TRBJ1-2
CDR3aa: CASSGGTQYGYTF
CDR3nt: TGTGCCAGCTCGGGCGGGACACAGTATGGCTACACCTTC